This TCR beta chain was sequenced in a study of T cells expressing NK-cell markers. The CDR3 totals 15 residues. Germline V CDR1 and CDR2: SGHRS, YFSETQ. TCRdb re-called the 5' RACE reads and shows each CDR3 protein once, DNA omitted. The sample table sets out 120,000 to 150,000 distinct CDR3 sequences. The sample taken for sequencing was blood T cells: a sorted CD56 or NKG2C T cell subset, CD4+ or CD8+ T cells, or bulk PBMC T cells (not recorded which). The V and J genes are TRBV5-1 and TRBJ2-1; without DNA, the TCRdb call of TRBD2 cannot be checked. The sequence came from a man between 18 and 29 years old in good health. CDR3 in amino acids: CASSPYTSGNNEQFF.